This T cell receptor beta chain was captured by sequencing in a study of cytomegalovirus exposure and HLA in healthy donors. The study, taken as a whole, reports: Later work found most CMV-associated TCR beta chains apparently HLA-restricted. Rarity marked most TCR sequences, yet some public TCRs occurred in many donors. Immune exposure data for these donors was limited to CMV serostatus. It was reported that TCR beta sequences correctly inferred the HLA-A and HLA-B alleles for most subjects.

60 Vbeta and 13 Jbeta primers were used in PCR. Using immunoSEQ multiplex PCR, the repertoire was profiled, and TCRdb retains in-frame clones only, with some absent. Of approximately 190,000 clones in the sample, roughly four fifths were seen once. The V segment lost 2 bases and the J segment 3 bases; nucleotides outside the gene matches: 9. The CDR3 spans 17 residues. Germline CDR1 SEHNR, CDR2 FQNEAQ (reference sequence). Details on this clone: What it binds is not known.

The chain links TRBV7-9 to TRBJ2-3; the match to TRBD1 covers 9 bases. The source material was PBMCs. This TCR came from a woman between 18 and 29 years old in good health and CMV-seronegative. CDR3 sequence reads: CASSLPPGQGLTDTQYF. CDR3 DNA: TGTGCCAGCAGCTTACCTCCGGGACAGGGTTTGACAGATACGCAGTATTTT. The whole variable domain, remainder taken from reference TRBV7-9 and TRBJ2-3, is DTGVSQNPRHKITKRGQNVTFRCDPISEHNRLYWYRQTLGQGPEFLTYFQNEAQLEKSRLLSDRFSAERPKGSFSTLEIQRTEQGDSAMYLCASSLPPGQGLTDTQYFGPGTRLTVL.